This T cell receptor beta chain was sequenced in a study of monozygotic twins with inflammatory bowel disease. This CDR3 has 17 amino acids. Germline assignment: CDR1 SEHNR and CDR2 FQNEAQ (reference sequence). Reprocessing the 5' RACE reads, TCRdb reports a single entry for every CDR3 protein and omits DNA. The listing contains approximately 400,000 distinct CDR3 sequences. The rearrangement joins TRBV7-9 to TRBJ1-1; TCRdb returns TRBD1, unconfirmable since there is no DNA. The source is a human donor with ulcerative colitis or Crohn's disease, or a healthy co-twin of an affected twin (not recorded which). The sequenced material came from blood. The CDR3 is CASSQLFWAGENTEAFF.